The TCR beta chain under discussion was sequenced for a study of radiotherapy plus CTLA-4 blockade in lung cancer. Study summary: Objective responses were seen in around 20% of patients, disease control in about 30%.

Focal radiation plus CTLA-4 blockade with ipilimumab was given to patients with chemo-refractory metastatic non-small-cell lung cancer. About this clone: Its antigen is not identified. Other DNA sequences in this sample translate to the same CDR3.

Measured with immunoSEQ multiplex PCR; TCRdb has only the in-frame clones, and not every one. The data contain 23,000 or so clones, about three quarters of them singletons. Study results and limitations: Together with interferon-beta, which increased in serum after radiation, early dynamic changes in blood T cell clones were reportedly the best predictors of response.

The CDR3 spans 14 residues. Trimming took off 4 bases at V and 5 bases at J, with 14 bases between the two ends. Germline V gene data show CDR1 as MNHNY and CDR2 as SVGAGI (reference sequence). Material: peripheral blood, obtained from a patient treated with radiotherapy plus ipilimumab. The clonotype originates from a human donor with non-small cell lung cancer who had stable disease on radiotherapy plus ipilimumab. The V gene is TRBV6-6, the J gene TRBJ2-5; the D gene is possibly TRBD2 (6 bases). DNA of the CDR3: TGTGCCAGCAGTTCCTCGACTAGGATCGAGACCCAGTACTTC. Amino acids: CASSSSTRIETQYF.